This T cell receptor (beta chain) was sequenced during a study of T cells expressing NK-cell markers. Notes on the study in general: Dominant NKG2C+ clonotypes accounted for about 1.0-8% of CD8+ T cells in more than 5 donors.

For each CDR3 protein, TCRdb gives one entry from its re-call of the 5' RACE reads, without DNA. The repertoire shows 150,000 or so distinct CDR3 sequences; the top ten hold 30% to 45%. Comment on this clonotype: Its target is not known.

The CDR3 runs 14 residues. Germline V gene data show CDR1 as SGHRS and CDR2 as YFSETQ. This receptor was identified in a woman between 45 and 60 years old in good health. The sample was blood T cells: a sorted CD56 or NKG2C T cell subset, CD4+ or CD8+ T cells, or bulk PBMC T cells (not recorded which). This chain connects TRBV5-1 to TRBJ1-4; the D call from TCRdb, TRBD1, cannot be confirmed without DNA. CDR3 region: CASSYEGANEKLFF.